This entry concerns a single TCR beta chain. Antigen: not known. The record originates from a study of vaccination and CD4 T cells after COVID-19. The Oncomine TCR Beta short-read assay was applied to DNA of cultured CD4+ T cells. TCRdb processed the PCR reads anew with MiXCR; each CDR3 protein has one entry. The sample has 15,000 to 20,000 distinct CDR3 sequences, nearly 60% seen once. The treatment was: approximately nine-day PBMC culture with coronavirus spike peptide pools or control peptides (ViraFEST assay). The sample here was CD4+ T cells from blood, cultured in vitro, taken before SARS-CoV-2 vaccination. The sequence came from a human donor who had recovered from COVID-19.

The CDR3 here is CASRTGNTEAFF. The CDR3, as DNA: TGTGCCAGCAGAACAGGGAACACTGAAGCTTTCTTT. The V call is TRBV6-2 or TRBV6-3, the J call TRBJ1-1; tentative D call: TRBD1 (5 bases). The CDR3 totals 12 residues. The germline V gene encodes CDR1 MNHEY and CDR2 SVGEGT. V lost 6 bases to trimming and J lost 1 base, with 6 bases between them.